The rows below give T cell receptor beta chains drawn from one sample of a study of T cell changes during pregnancy in multiple sclerosis. TCRdb keeps only in-frame clones here, not all; method: immunoSEQ multiplex PCR. The sample has some 80,000 clones, 94% seen once; the top ten hold over 2%. Material: peripheral blood, obtained in the third trimester of pregnancy. Receptor source: a female donor with multiple sclerosis, enrolled in a pregnancy study. The CDR3 runs from the conserved cysteine through the conserved F or W.

>TRBV5-8|TRBJ1-2
CASSLSGSEIYGYTF
>TRBV18|TRBJ2-7
CASSQLPGQAPYEQYF
>TRBV11-3|TRBJ1-1
CASSPSSDTEAFF
>TRBV5-4|TRBJ2-1
CASSLVPSGGAGEQFF
>TRBV5-5|TRBJ1-4
CASSMAAVFNEKLFF
>TRBV15|TRBJ2-7
CATSRGTVQPYEQYF
>TRBV18|TRBJ1-1
CASSPPRGNTEAFF
>TRBV5-1|TRBJ1-2
CASRKGGANYGYTF
>TRBV2|TRBJ1-2
CAIKGWGGRPYGYTF
>TRBV7-3|TRBJ2-1
CASSAARDWQDEQFF
>TRBV27|TRBJ2-1
CAAGRGGANFNEQFF
>TRBV5-1|TRBJ1-1
CASSSDTTNTEAFF
>TRBV11-2|TRBJ1-1
CASSPAAPRNPLNTEAFF
>TRBV27|TRBJ2-7
CASSQGQYEQYF
>TRBV25-1|TRBJ1-1
CASSDWQGNTEAFF
>TRBV7-9|TRBJ2-7
CASSLVGTGNIYEQYF
>TRBV5-6|TRBJ2-1
CASSRGLAGGNEQFF
>TRBV7-2|TRBJ1-1
CASSLSRGNTEAFF
>TRBV7-2|TRBJ1-1
CASSLAGRGTEAFF
>TRBV6-5|TRBJ2-3
CASTAGGRTDTQYF
>TRBV4-1|TRBJ2-7
CASSQTRRTSGGAGEQYF
>TRBV5-4|TRBJ2-1
CASSIGSSGGGEQFF
>TRBV14|TRBJ1-2
CASSKEGRPFYGYTF
>TRBV29-1|TRBJ2-7
CSVGGLTGQYEQYF
>TRBV11-3|TRBJ2-1
CASSSPAGGQDNEQFF
>TRBV5-1|TRBJ1-2
CASSSGTGAYGYTF
>TRBV6-6|TRBJ1-1
CASSYYSGTADTEAFF
>TRBV7-8|TRBJ2-1
CASSLPGQGRINEQFF
>TRBV30|TRBJ2-7
CAWSGSGAEQYF
>TRBV6-5|TRBJ1-2
CASSYSRAGGYGYTF
>TRBV2|TRBJ2-2
CASSEYWGVGTGELFF
>TRBV4-1|TRBJ1-1
CASSLYMNTEAFF
>TRBV7-7|TRBJ2-5
CASSSGTGASVGEETQYF
>TRBV11-2|TRBJ2-7
CASSLNPTLHF
>TRBV2|TRBJ1-4
CASSDGDNEKLFF
>TRBV7-8|TRBJ2-3
CASSWRLAGVTSTDTQYF
>TRBV7-3|TRBJ2-3
CASSFLGDTQYF
>TRBV18|TRBJ1-2
CASSPVGTANYGYTF
>TRBV7-6|TRBJ1-2
CASSLDPWEGYTF
>TRBV6-1|TRBJ2-1
CASSVQGANEQFF
>TRBV18|TRBJ2-7
CASSPVYGEGLSYEQYF
>TRBV6-1|TRBJ1-4
CASEVPNEKLFF
>TRBV2|TRBJ1-2
CASSANDYGYTF
>TRBV4-1|TRBJ1-1
CASSRRGETGETEAFF
>TRBV6-1|TRBJ1-5
CASKRDRANQPQHF
>TRBV5-1|TRBJ2-3
CASSTPGQAADTQYF
>TRBV18|TRBJ1-2
CASSPPVGHYGYTF
>TRBV11-2|TRBJ2-2
CASSLGTPGELFF
>TRBV9|TRBJ1-2
CASSVSGTGSEGYTF
>TRBV11-2|TRBJ2-1
CASSLYRGAQFF
>TRBV7-3|TRBJ1-5
CASSLMGRGNQPQHF
>TRBV29-1|TRBJ2-5
CSVEDRRQGTREQYF
>TRBV7-9|TRBJ2-5
CASIGGIAETQYF
>TRBV5-1|TRBJ1-1
CASSLESTGATEAFF
>TRBV5-1|TRBJ1-5
CASSLRTENQPQHF